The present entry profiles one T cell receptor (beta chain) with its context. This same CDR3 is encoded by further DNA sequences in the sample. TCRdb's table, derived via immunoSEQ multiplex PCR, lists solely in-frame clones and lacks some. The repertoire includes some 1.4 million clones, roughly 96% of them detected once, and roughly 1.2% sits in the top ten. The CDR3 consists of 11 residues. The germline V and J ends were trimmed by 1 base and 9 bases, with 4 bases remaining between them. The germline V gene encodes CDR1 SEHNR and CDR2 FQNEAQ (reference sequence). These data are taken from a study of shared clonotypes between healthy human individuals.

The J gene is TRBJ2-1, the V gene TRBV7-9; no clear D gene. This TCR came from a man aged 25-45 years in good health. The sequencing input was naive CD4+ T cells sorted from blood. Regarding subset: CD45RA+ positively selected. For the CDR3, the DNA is TGTGCCAGCAGCTTAGTCGGTGAGCAGTTCTTC. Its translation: CASSLVGEQFF.